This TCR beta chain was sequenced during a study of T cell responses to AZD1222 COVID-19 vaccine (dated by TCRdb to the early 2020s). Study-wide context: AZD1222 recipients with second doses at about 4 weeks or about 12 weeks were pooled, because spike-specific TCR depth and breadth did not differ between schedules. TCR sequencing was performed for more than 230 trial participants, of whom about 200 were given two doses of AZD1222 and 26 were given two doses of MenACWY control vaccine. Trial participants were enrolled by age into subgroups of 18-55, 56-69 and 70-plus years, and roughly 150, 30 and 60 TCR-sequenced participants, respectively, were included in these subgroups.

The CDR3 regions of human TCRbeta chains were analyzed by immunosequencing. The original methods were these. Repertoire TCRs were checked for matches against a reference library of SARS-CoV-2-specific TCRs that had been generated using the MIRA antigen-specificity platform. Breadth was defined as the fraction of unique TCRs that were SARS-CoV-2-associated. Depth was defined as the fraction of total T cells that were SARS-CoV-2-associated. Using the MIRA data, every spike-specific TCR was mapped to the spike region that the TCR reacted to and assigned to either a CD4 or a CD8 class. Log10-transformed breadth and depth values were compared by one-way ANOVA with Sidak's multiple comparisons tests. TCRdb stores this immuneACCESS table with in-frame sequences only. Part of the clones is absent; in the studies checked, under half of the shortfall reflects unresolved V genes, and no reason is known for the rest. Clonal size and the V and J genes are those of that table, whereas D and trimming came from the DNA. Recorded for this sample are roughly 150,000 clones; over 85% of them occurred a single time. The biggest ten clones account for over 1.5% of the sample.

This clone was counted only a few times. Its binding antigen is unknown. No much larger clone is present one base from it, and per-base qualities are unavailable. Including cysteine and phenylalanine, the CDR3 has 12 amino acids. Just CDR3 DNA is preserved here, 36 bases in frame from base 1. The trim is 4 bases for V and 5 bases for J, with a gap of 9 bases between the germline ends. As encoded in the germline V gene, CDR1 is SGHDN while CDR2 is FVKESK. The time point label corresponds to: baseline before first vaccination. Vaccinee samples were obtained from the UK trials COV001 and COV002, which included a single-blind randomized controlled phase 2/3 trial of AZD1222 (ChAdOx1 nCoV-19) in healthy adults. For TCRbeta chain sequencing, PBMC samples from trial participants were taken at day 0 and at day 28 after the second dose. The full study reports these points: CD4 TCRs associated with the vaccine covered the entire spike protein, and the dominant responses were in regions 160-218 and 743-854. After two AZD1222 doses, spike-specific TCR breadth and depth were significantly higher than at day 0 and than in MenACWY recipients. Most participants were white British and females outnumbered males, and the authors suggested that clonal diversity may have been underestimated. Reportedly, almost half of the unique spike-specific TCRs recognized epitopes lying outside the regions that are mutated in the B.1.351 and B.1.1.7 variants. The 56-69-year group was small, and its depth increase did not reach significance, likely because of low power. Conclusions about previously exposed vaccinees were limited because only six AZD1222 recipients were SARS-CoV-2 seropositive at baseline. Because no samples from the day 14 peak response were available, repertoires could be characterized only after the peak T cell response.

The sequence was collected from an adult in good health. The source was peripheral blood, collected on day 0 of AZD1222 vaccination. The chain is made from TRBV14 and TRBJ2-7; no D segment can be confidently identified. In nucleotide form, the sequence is TGTGCCAGCAGCCTGCTGGTAAACGAGCAGTACTTC. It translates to CASSLLVNEQYF.